The 30 T cell receptor beta chains below were found in one sample sequenced in a study of T cell changes during pregnancy in multiple sclerosis. Only in-frame clones appear in the TCRdb table, and some are missing; sequencing was by immunoSEQ multiplex PCR. The sample records about 69,000 clones, about 91% being singletons. This material consisted of CD4+ T cells from peripheral blood mononuclear cells, taken in the third trimester of pregnancy. These receptors were taken from a female donor in good health, enrolled as a control in a pregnancy study.

The J gene is TRBJ2-2, the V gene TRBV2, with TRBD1 identical over 8 bases. The V and J ends lost 6 bases and 6 bases, in that order; junction bases with no gene match: 9. Looked up from germline, CDR1 is SNHLY and CDR2 is FYNNEI. CDR3 length: 15 amino acids. The CDR3 DNA reads TGTGCCAGCAGCGACCTAATGACAGGGGCCGGGGAGCTGTTTTTT. Amino acid sequence: CASSDLMTGAGELFF.

This clone was counted only a few times. The rearrangement joins TRBV30 to TRBJ1-2; D remains ambiguous. The CDR3 has 13 amino acids. Germline V gene data show CDR1 as GTSNPN and CDR2 as SVGIG (reference sequence). V was clipped by 3 bases and J by 0 bases, with 8 bases between them. As DNA, the CDR3 is TGTGCCTGGAGCCGGGGATCTAACTATGGCTACACCTTC. This codes for CAWSRGSNYGYTF. The entire variable domain, with the rest obtained from reference TRBV30 and TRBJ1-2, is as follows: SQTIHQWPATLVQPVGSPLSLECTVEGTSNPNLYWYRQAAGRGLQLLFYSVGIGQISSEVPQNLSASRPQDRQFILSSKKLLLSDSGFYLCAWSRGSNYGYTFGSGTRLTVV.

This clone has a single count. The CDR3 DNA sequence: TGTGCCAGTAGTATAAACCAGGGGGGTGCGGCTTTCTTT. Protein sequence: CASSINQGGAAFF. This rearrangement joins TRBV19 to TRBJ1-1; 7 nucleotides match TRBD1. The CDR3 spans 13 residues. Germline V gene lookup returns CDR1 LNHDA and CDR2 SQIVND (reference sequence). The junction had 8 bases not matched to a gene; V was cut back by 2 bases and J by 11 bases. The full variable domain, completed using reference TRBV19 and TRBJ1-1, is DGGITQSPKYLFRKEGQNVTLSCEQNLNHDAMYWYRQDPGQGLRLIYYSQIVNDFQKGDIAEGYSVSREKKESFPLTVTSAQKNPTAFYLCASSINQGGAAFFGQGTRLTVV.

V is TRBV5-6 and J is TRBJ2-2; a possible D gene is TRBD1 (5 bases). Germline CDR1 and CDR2: SGHDT and YYEEEE. The CDR3 covers 14 residues. V lost 1 base, J lost 4 bases, and 8 bases lay in between. CDR3 residues: CASSLYRTTGELFF. Written as DNA, the CDR3 is TGTGCCAGCAGCTTGTACAGGACCACCGGGGAGCTGTTTTTT.

V usage is TRBV7-2 and J usage is TRBJ1-5; D gene uncertain. The CDR3 is 14 amino acids. Germline CDR1 is SGHTA and CDR2 is FQGNSA. V was shortened by 4 bases and J by 3 bases, with 10 bases between the two germline ends. The CDR3 reads CASSSRGHNQPQHF. For the CDR3, the DNA is TGTGCCAGCAGCTCCCGGGGTCACAATCAGCCCCAGCATTTT.

The chain links TRBV30 to TRBJ1-1, with D perhaps TRBD1 (6 bases). The CDR3 loop spans 12 amino acids. V was pared by 5 bases and J by 7 bases, with 14 bases between. Germline V lookup: CDR1 GTSNPN, CDR2 SVGIG (reference sequence). The CDR3 spells CAWVQRTVEAFF. CDR3 DNA sequence: TGTGCCTGGGTACAGAGGACAGTTGAAGCTTTCTTT.

The chain employs TRBV19 and TRBJ1-4, with TRBD1 as a possible D gene (5 bases). CDR1 and CDR2 (germline): LNHDA, SQIVND (reference sequence). Deletions cut 5 bases from V and 0 bases from J, with 7 bases between. The CDR3 runs 14 residues. The CDR3 DNA reads as TGTGCCAGTAGTGAGACAGCAACTAATGAAAAACTGTTTTTT. Protein: CASSETATNEKLFF.

The chain links TRBV5-4 to TRBJ1-1; 8 bases match TRBD1. This CDR3 contains 14 residues. Trimming at V came to 6 bases and at J to 1 base, leaving 5 bases not matched to a gene. Germline-derived CDR1 and CDR2 are SGHNT and YYREEE (reference sequence). CDR3 DNA sequence: TGTGCCAGCACCGGACAGGGAGGGAACACTGAAGCTTTCTTT. This translates into CASTGQGGNTEAFF.

V gene TRBV27 combines with J gene TRBJ1-1; 12 bases align to TRBD1. This CDR3 contains 16 residues. Looked up from germline, CDR1 is MNHEY and CDR2 is SMNVEV (reference sequence). The ends lost 4 bases at V and 5 bases at J; junction bases unmatched: 8. The CDR3 nucleotides read TGTGCCAGCAGTTCTTGGGACAGGGGGCGCGGTACTGAAGCTTTCTTT. Protein: CASSSWDRGRGTEAFF.

The rearrangement joins TRBV19 to TRBJ1-1; 8 bases agree with TRBD1. Trimming at V came to 4 bases and at J to 3 bases, leaving 1 base not matched to a gene. The CDR3 has 13 residues. Germline lookup yields CDR1 LNHDA and CDR2 SQIVND (reference sequence). CDR3: CASSKDRDTEAFF. CDR3 DNA: TGTGCCAGTAGTAAGGACAGGGACACTGAAGCTTTCTTT.

This clone has just one count. The rearrangement joins TRBV5-1 to TRBJ2-1, with 7 bases lining up with TRBD2. The CDR3 is 14 amino acids. The germline V gene encodes CDR1 SGHRS and CDR2 YFSETQ. V lost 3 bases, J lost 0 bases, and 0 bases stayed unmatched. CDR3 in amino acids: CASSSGGSYNEQFF. In DNA, the CDR3 is TGCGCCAGCAGCTCGGGGGGCTCCTACAATGAGCAGTTCTTC.

The rearrangement links TRBV4-3 to TRBJ2-7; 11 bases map to TRBD1. The CDR3 is 15 amino acids. The V and J ends lost 3 bases and 3 bases, in that order; junction bases with no gene match: 4. The germline V gene encodes CDR1 LGHNA and CDR2 YSLEER. The CDR3 DNA reads as TGCGCCAGCAGCCAGGGACAGGGGGAAAACTACGAGCAGTACTTC. The encoded protein is CASSQGQGENYEQYF.

The genes are TRBV18 and TRBJ1-2, with D possibly matching TRBD1 (6 bases). Trimming removed 4 bases from V and 3 bases from J, with 12 bases in between. This CDR3 comprises 14 residues. The V gene's germline CDR1 is KGHSH and CDR2 LQKENI. Here the CDR3 DNA reads TGTGCCAGCTCACTACGGACAGAGGACTATGGCTACACCTTC. This encodes CASSLRTEDYGYTF.

The chain links TRBV11-2 to TRBJ1-5; 7 bases agree with TRBD1. The CDR3 extends over 15 amino acids. From germline, CDR1 is SGHAT and CDR2 FQNNGV. J gave up 5 bases and V 5 bases, and 9 bases lay outside the gene matches. Here the CDR3 reads CASSQQGWRDQPQHF. The CDR3 region has the DNA TGTGCCAGCAGCCAACAGGGGTGGAGGGATCAGCCCCAGCATTTT.

The J gene is TRBJ1-1, the V gene TRBV5-5, with TRBD1 identical over 7 bases. Germline lookup yields CDR1 SGHKS and CDR2 YYEKEE (reference sequence). The CDR3 consists of 14 residues. Unmatched junction bases numbered 1, after V lost 1 base and J lost 1 base. The CDR3 sequence: CASSLQGGNTEAFF. In DNA, the CDR3 is TGTGCCAGCAGCTTGCAGGGGGGGAACACTGAAGCTTTCTTT.

V and J are TRBV7-8 and TRBJ2-3; D perhaps matches TRBD2 (6 bases). The CDR3 spans 17 residues. Germline CDR1 is SGHVS and CDR2 is FQNEAQ. Trimming stripped 5 bases from V and 6 bases from J, with 24 bases between. CDR3 sequence reads: CASSKRLEGLKWDTQYF. CDR3 sequence (DNA): TGTGCCAGCAGCAAACGACTAGAAGGATTGAAATGGGATACGCAGTATTTT.

V and J are TRBV6-5 and TRBJ1-2, with TRBD1 matching 9 bases. V shed 5 bases, J shed 6 bases, and the junction held 4 bases outside the gene matches. This CDR3 is built from 13 residues. The germline V gene encodes CDR1 MNHEY and CDR2 SVGAGI. The CDR3 here is CASSKDRGDGYTF. CDR3 nucleotide sequence: TGTGCCAGCAGTAAGGACAGGGGCGATGGCTACACCTTC.

The chain has TRBV7-8 and TRBJ2-7, with D tentatively TRBD2 (6 bases). The V gene's germline CDR1 is SGHVS and CDR2 FQNEAQ. The CDR3 is 18 amino acids. V lost 1 base and J 4 bases, leaving 23 bases between the germline ends. DNA of the CDR3: TGTGCCAGCAGCTTAGGGCTCGGGGGAAGAGGGACGTTATACGAGCAGTACTTC. Protein product: CASSLGLGGRGTLYEQYF.

In this sample, this clone turned up a few times. V is TRBV10-2 and J is TRBJ1-2; 10 nucleotides match TRBD1. The CDR3 loop spans 17 amino acids. The V segment lost 3 bases and the J segment 5 bases; nucleotides outside the gene matches: 12. Germline CDR1 reads WSHSY; CDR2 reads SAAADI. The CDR3 DNA is TGCGCCAGCAGTGAAATTTCGGGGGACAGGGGATTGTATGGCTACACCTTC. It translates to CASSEISGDRGLYGYTF.

The CDR3 DNA sequence: TGTGCCATCAGTGACGGACAGCCGTATGGCTACACCTTC. Its protein product is CAISDGQPYGYTF. The chain uses TRBV10-3 and TRBJ1-2; tentatively, D is TRBD1 (6 bases). Germline-derived CDR1 and CDR2 are ENHRY and SYGVKD. Trimming left V 3 bases short and J 5 bases short, with 10 bases between. There are 13 residues in the CDR3.

The chain uses TRBV10-3 and TRBJ1-2; no firm D call. This CDR3 has 14 residues. Germline V gene lookup returns CDR1 ENHRY and CDR2 SYGVKD. Trimming took 3 bases from V and 6 from J, leaving 14 bases between them. The CDR3 coding sequence is TGTGCCATCAGTGATTCTACAGCCGGGGATGGCTACACCTTC. Its translation is CAISDSTAGDGYTF.

This clone was seen a single time. V and J are TRBV9 and TRBJ2-3, with a weak D call TRBD2 (5 bases). The CDR3 has 15 residues. Trimming took off 3 bases at V and 2 bases at J, with 13 bases between the two ends. The germline CDR1 and CDR2 sequences are SGDLS and YYNGEE. The DNA of the CDR3 is TGTGCCAGCAGCGGAATTGGGAGTACCACAGATACGCAGTATTTT. Translation: CASSGIGSTTDTQYF.

The gene calls are TRBV9 and TRBJ2-3; perhaps TRBD1 as D (6 bases). Germline lookup yields CDR1 SGDLS and CDR2 YYNGEE. This CDR3 comprises 16 residues. Trimming left V 3 bases short and J 3 bases short, with 17 bases between. CDR3 sequence reads: CASSEPSGTRTDTQYF. In DNA form, the CDR3 reads TGTGCCAGCAGCGAGCCTTCCGGGACACGGACAGATACGCAGTATTTT.

This clone has more than one count but fewer than ten. The gene calls are TRBV7-2 and TRBJ1-6, with 10 bases matching TRBD1. Germline assignment: CDR1 SGHTA and CDR2 FQGNSA. With 5 bases clipped from V and 9 bases from J, the junction kept 7 bases outside the gene matches. This CDR3 comprises 15 residues. The chain's CDR3 is CASSRGTGETSPLHF. CDR3 in DNA: TGTGCCAGCAGCAGAGGGACAGGGGAAACTTCACCCCTCCACTTT.

V usage is TRBV30 and J usage is TRBJ1-6; weak D call: TRBD1 (5 bases). The CDR3 is made up of 17 amino acids. CDR1 GTSNPN and CDR2 SVGIG come from the germline V gene (reference sequence). Between the trimmed V and J ends, which lost 2 bases and 5 bases, there was a span of 19 bases. CDR3 residues: CAWSKARTIVNNSPLHF. CDR3 bases: TGTGCCTGGAGTAAAGCCAGGACAATCGTTAATAATTCACCCCTCCACTTT.

V is TRBV27 and J is TRBJ1-1, with TRBD1 identical over 11 bases. Germline CDR1 is MNHEY and CDR2 is SMNVEV (reference sequence). The CDR3 is made up of 15 amino acids. The V and J ends lost 6 bases and 8 bases, in that order; junction bases with no gene match: 11. The CDR3 region has the DNA TGTGCCAGCAGCCGCATGGGACAGGGGGAATTAGAAGCTTTCTTT. Amino acids: CASSRMGQGELEAFF.

The chain employs TRBV9 and TRBJ1-2; tentative D call: TRBD1 (6 bases). V lost 4 bases and J 5 bases, leaving 21 bases between the germline ends. The CDR3 sequence is 16 residues long. Germline CDR1 SGDLS, CDR2 YYNGEE. CDR3 in amino acids: CASSSQGGGRSYGYTF. The CDR3 DNA reads as TGTGCCAGCAGCTCCCAAGGGGGGGGACGATCTTATGGCTACACCTTC.

This sequence joins TRBV2 and TRBJ2-5; possibly TRBD2 for D (6 bases). Germline values: CDR1 SNHLY, CDR2 FYNNEI. V was cut by 4 bases and J by 4 bases, with 10 bases left in between. There are 13 residues in the CDR3. CDR3 nucleotides: TGTGCCAGCAGTGGGAGGGTGGGAGAGACCCAGTACTTC. Translating it yields CASSGRVGETQYF.

This clone has only one observation. The rearrangement links TRBV7-3 to TRBJ2-2; tentatively, D is TRBD2 (7 bases). V lost 6 bases, J lost 7 bases, and 18 bases lay in between. Per germline, CDR1 SGHTA and CDR2 FQGTGA. The CDR3 has 15 amino acids. CDR3 sequence: CASSTARGAGGELFF. The CDR3 DNA reads TGTGCCAGCAGTACCGCCCGGGGGGCAGGCGGGGAGCTGTTTTTT.

The chain joins TRBV6-5 to TRBJ1-2; no reliable D call. Germline V CDR1 and CDR2: MNHEY, SVGAGI. This CDR3 is 13 amino acids long. V shed 6 bases and J shed 2 bases, with 10 bases lying between them. CDR3 amino acids: CASSPTLNYGYTF. The CDR3 region has the DNA TGTGCCAGCAGCCCGACACTGAACTATGGCTACACCTTC.